A single sample gave rise to the 22 T cell receptor beta chains below, sequenced in a study of T cells in Graves' hyperthyroidism and ophthalmopathy. The CDR3 regions of TCR beta were amplified from RNA transcripts. Researchers ran a first-round RT-PCR on the TCR CDR3 using the HTBI primer set. Each CDR3 protein gets one entry after TCRdb re-called the multiplex PCR reads with MiXCR. The sample has about 530,000 distinct CDR3 sequences, approximately 17% seen once. Sequencing input: blood. The receptors shown here come from a woman between 18 and 30 years old with Graves' ophthalmopathy.

The chain has TRBV7-9 and TRBJ2-5, with TRBD1 matching over 9 bases. Germline CDR1 SEHNR, CDR2 FQNEAQ (reference sequence). This CDR3 region has 11 residues. J lost 13 bases, V lost 7 bases, and 7 bases had no gene match. The CDR3 DNA reads as TGTGCCAGCACCCGAGGGACAGGGACGTACTTC. Translation: CASTRGTGTYF.

This clonotype has a count of ten or more. The chain is built from TRBV12-3 or TRBV12-4 and TRBJ1-2; 7 bases are a match to TRBD1. J was trimmed by 2 bases and V by 6 bases; bases with no gene match: 9. CDR3 length: 15 residues. The CDR3 loop is CASSPGGELNYGYTF. The CDR3 DNA follows: TGTGCCAGCAGCCCAGGGGGGGAACTGAACTATGGCTACACCTTC.

The chain employs TRBV27 and TRBJ2-4; perhaps TRBD1 as D (7 bases). The CDR3 extends over 15 amino acids. Between the trimmed V and J ends, which lost 3 bases and 6 bases, there was a span of 15 bases. The germline V gene encodes CDR1 MNHEY and CDR2 SMNVEV (reference sequence). The CDR3 region is CASSLEGAFGNIQYF. Written as DNA, the CDR3 is TGTGCCAGCAGTTTGGAGGGGGCTTTCGGAAACATTCAGTACTTC.

This clonotype has a handful of counts. CDR3 bases: TGTGCCAGCAGCGTTGAGATTTCGGAGACCCAGTACTTC. Translating it yields CASSVEISETQYF. J is TRBJ2-5 and V is TRBV9, with D uncertain. This CDR3 region has 13 residues. V dropped 2 bases and J dropped 5 bases, with 10 bases sitting between them. CDR1 is SGDLS and CDR2 is YYNGEE in the germline V gene.

This clonotype was observed many times. The chain carries TRBV6-5 and TRBJ1-2; no definite D call. The germline gives CDR1 MNHEY, CDR2 SVGAGI. This CDR3 spans 14 amino acids. V was pared by 0 bases and J by 2 bases, with 7 bases between. The chain's CDR3 is CASSYSMGNYGYTF. The DNA of the CDR3 is TGTGCCAGCAGTTACTCCATGGGGAACTATGGCTACACCTTC.

This clonotype has a count of ten or more. The V call is TRBV2, the J call TRBJ2-5; D not certain. CDR3 length: 10 residues. Looked up from germline, CDR1 is SNHLY and CDR2 is FYNNEI. The V end lost 7 bases, the J end lost 4 bases, and 4 bases lay between the germline ends. The CDR3 DNA is TGTGCCAGCAATCCAGAGACCCAGTACTTC. Translation gives CASNPETQYF.

In its sample, this clonotype was seen many times. The genes are TRBV20-1 and TRBJ2-5; perhaps TRBD1 as D (5 bases). V lost 1 base and J lost 5, with 14 bases in between. In germline, CDR1 is DFQATT, CDR2 SNEGSKA (reference sequence). The CDR3 runs 14 residues. CDR3 sequence (DNA): TGCAGTGCTAGAGGTGGGGCGACCTTGGAGACCCAGTACTTC. This gives the protein CSARGGATLETQYF.

A few counts support this clonotype. The chain is built from TRBV10-3 and TRBJ2-5, with a tentative D call TRBD2 (5 bases). V was trimmed by 4 bases and J by 0 bases, leaving 9 bases between them. Per germline, CDR1 ENHRY and CDR2 SYGVKD. This CDR3 spans 14 amino acids. The CDR3 loop reads CAISAGSHQETQYF. The CDR3 bases are TGTGCCATCAGTGCGGGGTCCCACCAAGAGACCCAGTACTTC.

This clonotype was detected a few times. The chain carries TRBV19 and TRBJ2-6, with unresolved D. The V end lost 5 bases, the J end lost 0 bases, and 11 bases lay between the germline ends. Germline values: CDR1 LNHDA, CDR2 SQIVND (reference sequence). The CDR3 consists of 16 residues. CDR3 in DNA: TGTGCCAGTAGTGCACTGGGCCGCTCTGGGGCCAACGTCCTGACTTTC. It is translated as CASSALGRSGANVLTF.

V is TRBV7-2 and J is TRBJ2-7, with a possible D match to TRBD1 (5 bases). The CDR3 is 15 residues long. Germline loops: CDR1 SGHTA, CDR2 FQGNSA. Trimming stripped 2 bases from V and 4 bases from J, with 15 bases between. The CDR3 sequence is CASSLSAGYTYEQYF. CDR3 in DNA: TGTGCCAGCAGCTTATCGGCAGGGTATACTTACGAGCAGTACTTC.

This clonotype occurred many times. This chain connects TRBV20-1 to TRBJ2-3, with a possible D match to TRBD2 (6 bases). The ends were cut back, 2 bases at V and 2 bases at J, with 11 bases in the middle. The germline V gene has CDR1 DFQATT and CDR2 SNEGSKA (reference sequence). This CDR3 contains 14 residues. The CDR3 sequence: CSARSGRDTDTQYF. The CDR3 DNA reads TGCAGTGCTAGAAGCGGGCGGGACACAGATACGCAGTATTTT.

This clonotype was recorded at least ten times. The J gene is TRBJ2-4, the V gene TRBV3-1; 10 nucleotides match TRBD2. CDR3 size: 16 residues. V dropped 0 bases and J dropped 6; count of bases not matched to a gene: 5. Germline CDR1 reads LGHDT; CDR2 reads YNNKEL (reference sequence). The CDR3 region has the DNA TGTGCCAGCAGCCAAGAGTCCGGGACTAGCGTAAACATTCAGTACTTC. Protein sequence: CASSQESGTSVNIQYF. Full variable domain (remainder filled in from reference TRBV3-1 and TRBJ2-4): DTAVSQTPKYLVTQMGNDKSIKCEQNLGHDTMYWYKQDSKKFLKIMFSYNNKELIINETVPNRFSPKSPDKAHLNLHINSLELGDSAVYFCASSQESGTSVNIQYFGAGTRLSVL.

This clonotype was found many times. V is TRBV5-1 and J is TRBJ1-2; D perhaps matches TRBD1 (5 bases). Germline CDR1 reads SGHRS; CDR2 reads YFSETQ. V was trimmed by 2 bases and J by 2 bases, leaving 10 bases between them. CDR3 length: 14 residues. This CDR3 reads CASSFDSSNYGYTF. In DNA, the CDR3 is TGCGCCAGCAGCTTTGACAGCTCGAACTATGGCTACACCTTC. The variable domain in full, with the rest retrieved from reference TRBV5-1 and TRBJ1-2, is KAGVTQTPRYLIKTRGQQVTLSCSPISGHRSVSWYQQTPGQGLQFLFEYFSETQRNKGNFPGRFSGRQFSNSRSEMNVSTLELGDSALYLCASSFDSSNYGYTFGSGTRLTVV.

This clonotype was observed at least ten times. V and J are TRBV27 and TRBJ2-7, with TRBD2 matching over 8 bases. Losses at the gene ends were 3 bases for V and 6 bases for J; bases not matched to a gene: 13. CDR1 is MNHEY and CDR2 is SMNVEV in the germline V gene (reference sequence). The CDR3 runs 16 residues. The CDR3 coding sequence is TGTGCCAGCAGTTTCGACGTGGGGACTAGTCCCCTCGAGCAGTACTTC. Translated: CASSFDVGTSPLEQYF.

This clonotype has a count of ten or more. The chain has TRBV7-9 and TRBJ2-7, with TRBD1 matching 8 bases. Germline V gene lookup returns CDR1 SEHNR and CDR2 FQNEAQ (reference sequence). The CDR3 has 14 amino acids. Losses at the gene ends were 5 bases for V and 6 bases for J; bases not matched to a gene: 9. DNA of the CDR3: TGTGCCAGCAGCCCCTCCGGACAGGGTCCCGAGCAGTACTTC. It specifies CASSPSGQGPEQYF.

This clonotype showed up just a few times. V is TRBV29-1 and J is TRBJ1-4; TRBD1 is a possible D gene (5 bases). The V gene's germline CDR1 is SQVTM and CDR2 ANQGSEA. The CDR3 runs 13 residues. V was trimmed by 7 bases and J by 2 bases, leaving 11 bases between them. For the CDR3, the DNA is TGCAGCGCCGACCCAGGGACTAATGAAAAACTGTTTTTT. Translating it yields CSADPGTNEKLFF. Variable domain in full (rest from reference TRBV29-1 and TRBJ1-4): SAVISQKPSRDICQRGTSLTIQCQVDSQVTMMFWYRQQPGQSLTLIATANQGSEATYESGFVIDKFPISRPNLTFSTLTVSNMSPEDSSIYLCSADPGTNEKLFFGSGTQLSVL.

The chain joins TRBV20-1 to TRBJ1-2; no reliable D call. The CDR3 sequence is 14 residues long. The germline V gene has CDR1 DFQATT and CDR2 SNEGSKA (reference sequence). The V end was cut by 3 bases, the J end by 4 bases, with 15 bases between. The CDR3 protein is CSARAHSRTYGYTF. For the CDR3, the DNA is TGCAGTGCTAGGGCGCACAGTAGGACCTATGGCTACACCTTC.

With respect to this clonotype: An end of the junction differs from the germline gene, which may be a read error. The chain carries TRBV7-9 and TRBJ2-3; 11 positions match TRBD1. The CDR3 is 16 amino acids. From germline, CDR1 is SEHNR and CDR2 FQNEAQ (reference sequence). The CDR3 DNA follows: TGTGCCAGCGGCTTAGAGGGACAGGGGGGGACAGATACGCAGTATTTT. Residues: CASGLEGQGGTDTQYF.

This clonotype was counted ten times or more. The rearrangement links TRBV20-1 to TRBJ2-7, with 8 bases aligning to TRBD2. Germline loops: CDR1 DFQATT, CDR2 SNEGSKA (reference sequence). Losses at the gene ends were 4 bases for V and 1 base for J; bases not matched to a gene: 9. The CDR3 is 15 amino acids. Here the CDR3 DNA reads TGCAGTGCTACAGACAGCGGGGGAACGTCCTACGAGCAGTACTTC. Protein sequence: CSATDSGGTSYEQYF.

This clonotype was recorded many times. The chain carries TRBV7-8 and TRBJ2-7; D is perhaps TRBD2 (6 bases). This CDR3 spans 14 amino acids. Trimming left V 0 bases short and J 4 bases short, with 10 bases between. Germline CDR1 is SGHVS and CDR2 is FQNEAQ. CDR3 nucleotide sequence: TGTGCCAGCAGCTTAGCCCCCGGGACTTACGAGCAGTACTTC. This codes for CASSLAPGTYEQYF.

This clonotype came up a few times. The rearrangement links TRBV4-1 to TRBJ1-1; D not certain. Germline V gene lookup returns CDR1 MGHRA and CDR2 YSYEKL. CDR3 length: 15 residues. Trimming pared 1 base from V and 5 bases from J, leaving 14 bases between. As DNA, the CDR3 is TGCGCCAGCAGCCAAGCGGTGGCGACGGGGACTGAAGCTTTCTTT. Translation: CASSQAVATGTEAFF.

This clonotype was recorded many times. This chain connects TRBV12-3 or TRBV12-4 to TRBJ1-2; 9 nucleotides match TRBD1. This CDR3 is 13 amino acids long. The V and J ends lost 5 bases and 7 bases, in that order; junction bases with no gene match: 5. CDR3 bases: TGTGCCAGCAGTACGGGACAGGGAGCTGGCTACACCTTC. Its protein is CASSTGQGAGYTF.